These 10 T cell receptor beta chains were sequenced from one sample in a study of cytomegalovirus exposure and HLA in healthy donors. The PCR made use of 60 Vbeta and 13 Jbeta primers. Some clones are missing from TCRdb's copy, which holds only in-frame ones; the method was immunoSEQ multiplex PCR. The table lists more than 80,000 clones, 60% to 75% of them singletons, with around 3% in the top ten. The sample comprised PBMCs. These receptors were collected from a male donor in good health and CMV-seropositive.

This rearrangement joins TRBV5-1 to TRBJ2-7, with a possible D match to TRBD2 (6 bases). V shed 4 bases and J shed 7 bases, with 18 bases lying between them. Germline V gene data show CDR1 as SGHRS and CDR2 as YFSETQ. There are 14 residues in the CDR3. CDR3 region: CASSRAGDWGEQYF. The CDR3 nucleotides read TGCGCCAGCAGCCGAGCGGGCGATTGGGGGGAGCAGTACTTC.

Of note for this clone: A junction end diverges from the germline sequence, so it may reflect a read error. The chain carries TRBV5-6 and TRBJ1-2; TRBD1 is a possible D gene (6 bases). The CDR3 covers 15 residues. Germline lookup yields CDR1 SGHDT and CDR2 YYEEEE. In DNA, the CDR3 is TGTGCCAGCAGCTCCCTAGGACAGTCTAACTATGGCTACCCCTTC. It specifies CASSSLGQSNYGYPF.

CDR3 in amino acids: CASSPRTSGVSNEQFF. Written as DNA, the CDR3 is TGTGCCAGCAGCCCTCGGACTAGCGGGGTCTCCAATGAGCAGTTCTTC. J is TRBJ2-1 and V is TRBV7-6; 12 bases are a match to TRBD2. V trimming: 5 bases; J trimming: 6 bases; junction bases outside the gene matches: 8. CDR1 and CDR2 from the germline V gene are SGHVS and FNYEAQ. The CDR3 loop spans 16 amino acids.

The J gene is TRBJ1-1, the V gene TRBV11-2, with unresolved D. The CDR3 has 14 residues. V lost 3 bases and J lost 6, with 14 bases in between. CDR1 SGHAT and CDR2 FQNNGV come from the germline V gene. CDR3 sequence: CASSFPGTHAEAFF. In DNA, the CDR3 is TGTGCCAGCAGCTTCCCGGGTACTCATGCTGAAGCTTTCTTT.

In its sample, this clone was seen once. CDR3 sequence reads: CASSLASGRGSWGYTF. The CDR3 DNA follows: TGTGCCAGCAGCTTGGCCTCCGGCAGGGGATCCTGGGGCTACACCTTC. This rearrangement joins TRBV5-4 to TRBJ1-2; tentative D call: TRBD1 (6 bases). V lost 0 bases to trimming and J lost 8 bases, with 20 bases between them. The CDR3 is made up of 16 amino acids. From germline, CDR1 is SGHNT and CDR2 YYREEE (reference sequence).

This clone has more than one count but fewer than ten. The chain links TRBV5-4 to TRBJ2-2, with D possibly matching TRBD2 (6 bases). The CDR3 totals 18 residues. V lost 4 bases, J lost 1 base, and 20 bases lay in between. Germline CDR1 reads SGHNT; CDR2 reads YYREEE (reference sequence). The CDR3 is CASSRPGTAGLNTGELFF. The CDR3 region has the DNA TGTGCCAGCAGCCGCCCTGGGACTGCTGGCTTGAACACCGGGGAGCTGTTTTTT.

J is TRBJ1-1 and V is TRBV30, with D possibly matching TRBD1 (5 bases). There are 13 residues in the CDR3. Germline V gene lookup returns CDR1 GTSNPN and CDR2 SVGIG (reference sequence). The V and J ends lost 3 bases and 8 bases respectively, with 16 bases between them. In DNA form, the CDR3 reads TGTGCCTGGAGCCAAGTAGGGCCAGGGGAAGCTTTCTTT. It codes for CAWSQVGPGEAFF.

V is TRBV6-5 and J is TRBJ1-5; D is ambiguous. V lost 6 bases to trimming and J lost 0 bases, with 9 bases between them. Per the germline V gene, CDR1 is MNHEY and CDR2 is SVGAGI. This CDR3 is 14 amino acids long. Written as DNA, the CDR3 is TGTGCCAGCAGCCCCCTAGTTAGCAATCAGCCCCAGCATTTT. It is translated as CASSPLVSNQPQHF.

This clone was detected only a few times. The chain has TRBV29-1 and TRBJ1-1; TRBD1 is a possible D gene (6 bases). CDR3 length equals 13 residues. The germline gives CDR1 SQVTM, CDR2 ANQGSEA. Trimming pared 7 bases from V and 1 base from J, leaving 13 bases between. The CDR3 is CSALGQKNTEAFF. CDR3 bases: TGCAGCGCCCTCGGACAGAAGAACACTGAAGCTTTCTTT.

The rearrangement links TRBV13 to TRBJ2-1; 12 positions agree with TRBD2. Germline-derived CDR1 and CDR2 are PRHDT and FYEKMQ (reference sequence). Unmatched junction bases numbered 9, after V lost 5 bases and J lost 4 bases. The CDR3 totals 17 residues. The chain's CDR3 is CASSPRLAGEHYNEQFF. CDR3 sequence (DNA): TGTGCCAGCAGCCCCCGACTAGCGGGGGAGCATTACAATGAGCAGTTCTTC. Full variable domain (remainder filled in from reference TRBV13 and TRBJ2-1): AAGVIQSPRHLIKEKRETATLKCYPIPRHDTVYWYQQGPGQDPQFLISFYEKMQSDKGSIPDRFSAQQFSDYHSELNMSSLELGDSALYFCASSPRLAGEHYNEQFFGPGTRLTVL.